The rows below give T cell receptor beta chains drawn from one sample of a study of blood T cells in healthy people across ages. TCRdb fed the 5' RACE reads into MiXCR, producing one record per CDR3 protein. The data hold about 1.4 million distinct CDR3 sequences, with 55% to 75% observed a single time. Input material: blood. These receptors were obtained from a man aged 18-30 years in good health. CDR3s include the opening cysteine and the closing phenylalanine or tryptophan. The D gene is left open where the match is weak. Clone size is stated in some rows and not others, as once, few, many or a class when expanded.

TRBV2	TRBD2	NA	TRBJ2-1	TGTGCCCCCCCGCTAGCGGGAGGGCCATACAATGAGCAGTTCTTC	CAPPLAGGPYNEQFF
TRBV12-3/TRBV12-4	NA	NA	TRBJ2-5	TGTGCCAGCACCAGCGACGAGACCCAGTACTTC	CASTSDETQYF
TRBV20-1	TRBD1	NA	TRBJ1-2	TGCAGTGCTGCCCGGGACAGCAACTATGGCTACACCTTC	CSAARDSNYGYTF
TRBV10-2	TRBD1	NA	TRBJ2-1	TGCGCCAGCAGGGAGGACAGGGCCATATACAATGAGCAGTTCTTC	CASREDRAIYNEQFF
TRBV27	NA	NA	TRBJ1-1	TGTGCCAGCAGTTTATTAGGTAGCAGCGAAGCTTTCTTT	CASSLLGSSEAFF
TRBV10-3	TRBD2	NA	TRBJ2-5	TGTGCCATCAGCTCTAGCGGCCAAGAGACCCAGTACTTC	CAISSSGQETQYF
TRBV10-3	NA	NA	TRBJ1-2	TGTGCCACGCAAACGGTGAAGTTAGCTAACTATGGCTACACCTTC	CATQTVKLANYGYTF
TRBV6-1	TRBD1	NA	TRBJ1-2	TGTGCCAGCAGTGAGGACAGGGTATTAGCTAACTATGGCTACACCTTC	CASSEDRVLANYGYTF
TRBV12-3/TRBV12-4	NA	few	TRBJ2-3	TGTGCCAGCAGTGTTACAGGGAGCACAGATACGCAGTATTTT	CASSVTGSTDTQYF
TRBV21-1	NA	NA	TRBJ2-7	TGTGCCAGCAGCAAAGGGAGGACCGTCAGCTCCTACGAGCAGTACTTC	CASSKGRTVSSYEQYF
TRBV7-8	NA	NA	TRBJ2-7	TGTGCCAGCAGCTTGGTAAAGAATGGTAAGGGCGAGCAGTACTTC	CASSLVKNGKGEQYF
TRBV6-1	TRBD1	few	TRBJ2-7	TGTGCCAGCAGTGAAGGCACAGGGGGTTACAGCTCCTACGAGCAGTACTTC	CASSEGTGGYSSYEQYF
TRBV3-1	TRBD1	NA	TRBJ1-2	TGTGCCAGCAGCCGGGGACAGGAGGATGGCTACACCTTC	CASSRGQEDGYTF
TRBV4-3	NA	NA	TRBJ2-1	TGCGCCAGCAGCCATGATCCCGGGGGGCCCTCCTACAATGAGCAGTTCTTC	CASSHDPGGPSYNEQFF
TRBV27	TRBD2	NA	TRBJ2-1	TGTGCCAGCAGCCCCTGGGGGGGAGGTTCCAATGAGCAGTTCTTC	CASSPWGGGSNEQFF
TRBV20-1	TRBD1	NA	TRBJ2-5	TGCAGTGCTTTGACAGGGTTTGAAGAGACCCAGTACTTC	CSALTGFEETQYF
TRBV5-1	NA	NA	TRBJ2-5	TGCGCCAGCAGGTGGGCAGGGGTCCAAGAGACCCAGTACTTC	CASRWAGVQETQYF
TRBV20-1	TRBD2	NA	TRBJ2-7	TGCAGTGTTACAAACCAACTAGCGGATGTCTACGGCGGGCAGTACTTC	CSVTNQLADVYGGQYF
TRBV29-1	NA	NA	TRBJ2-1	TGCAGCGTTGAAGAAAATGAGCAGTTCTTC	CSVEENEQFF
TRBV10-3	NA	NA	TRBJ2-1	TGTGCCATCAGTGAAGAGGTCCACTATGAGCAGTTCTTC	CAISEEVHYEQFF
TRBV6-2/TRBV6-3	NA	few	TRBJ2-3	TGTGCCAGCAGTAGCGGAGACGATACGCAGTATTTT	CASSSGDDTQYF
TRBV7-9	NA	NA	TRBJ2-4	TGTGCCAGCAGCTCGGAACTCACGGGGCAGTACTTC	CASSSELTGQYF
TRBV20-1	NA	NA	TRBJ2-7	TGCAGTGCTAGAGGGGCAGGGGTCATCTACGAGCAGTACTTC	CSARGAGVIYEQYF
TRBV4-3	NA	few	TRBJ2-3	TGCGCCAGCAGCCCCGGTGGAGGAGGGAATACGCAGTATTTT	CASSPGGGGNTQYF
TRBV12-3/TRBV12-4	NA	NA	TRBJ1-1	TGTGCCAGCAGTACCCTACAGGGACGCCAAGCTTTCTTT	CASSTLQGRQAFF
TRBV19	TRBD2	NA	TRBJ2-7	TGTGCCAGTACGAGCGGGAGCTCCTACGAGCAGCACTTC	CASTSGSSYEQHF
TRBV10-3	TRBD2	NA	TRBJ2-7	TGTGCCATCAGTGAGGCCGGGACTAGCGGAGCCAATGAGCAGTACTTC	CAISEAGTSGANEQYF
TRBV12-3/TRBV12-4	TRBD1	NA	TRBJ1-6	TGTGCCAGCATCTCTTCCGGGACAGGAAATTCACCCCTCCACTTT	CASISSGTGNSPLHF
TRBV29-1	TRBD1	NA	TRBJ2-3	TGCAGCGTTGAAGATTCAGGGACAGAGAGAGATACGCAGTATTTT	CSVEDSGTERDTQYF
TRBV29-1	NA	NA	TRBJ2-1	TGCAGCGCCCTACTAGAGGACAATGAGCAGTTCTTC	CSALLEDNEQFF
TRBV7-9	NA	NA	TRBJ1-2	TGTGCCAGCAGTTCGACAGGTCAGAATGGCTACACCTTC	CASSSTGQNGYTF
TRBV7-9	NA	few	TRBJ1-1	TGTGCCAGCAGCTTAGCGTCTACTGAAGCTTTCTTT	CASSLASTEAFF
TRBV7-8	NA	NA	TRBJ2-1	TGTGCCAGCAGCTTATCTAGCCCCACACAAGGGGCACTAGGGGATGAGCAGTTCTTC	CASSLSSPTQGALGDEQFF
TRBV4-3	TRBD2	NA	TRBJ2-7	TGCGCCAGCAGCCCTAGCGGACTAGCGGGGGCCTACGAGCAGTACTTC	CASSPSGLAGAYEQYF
TRBV4-1	NA	NA	TRBJ2-7	TGCGCCAGCAGCCTCGCTGCGGACTCAACCTACGAGCAGTACTTC	CASSLAADSTYEQYF
TRBV7-2	NA	few	TRBJ2-1	TGTGCCAGCAGCTCTAGTATGGTAGGAAGGTACAATGAGCAGTTCTTC	CASSSSMVGRYNEQFF
TRBV7-9	NA	NA	TRBJ2-1	TGTGCCAGCAGACTGCGTGGGAATGAGCAGTTCTTC	CASRLRGNEQFF
TRBV7-9	TRBD2	NA	TRBJ2-1	TGTGCCAGCAGCTTAGAGCTAGCGGGGCAGAGCTCCTACAATGAGCAGTTCTTC	CASSLELAGQSSYNEQFF
TRBV6-2/TRBV6-3	NA	NA	TRBJ2-4	TGTGCCAGCAGGCGGGTGGGGGGAAACATTCAGTACTTC	CASRRVGGNIQYF
TRBV29-1	NA	few	TRBJ1-1	TGCAGCGTTCCTGACACTGAAGCTTTCTTT	CSVPDTEAFF
TRBV18	NA	NA	TRBJ1-2	TGTGCCAGCTCACCAGCAGGGGTAGAAGGCTACACCTTC	CASSPAGVEGYTF
TRBV4-2	TRBD2	NA	TRBJ2-7	TGTGCCAGCAGCCAAGAACCGCGGGGGGCCTACGAGCAGTACTTT	CASSQEPRGAYEQYF
TRBV2	NA	NA	TRBJ2-2	TGTGCCAGCGGAAAACAGGGGAACACCGGGGAGCTGTTTTTT	CASGKQGNTGELFF
TRBV5-1	NA	NA	TRBJ2-1	TGCGCCAGCAGCTTGGAGGGCCCGGTAGCCTACAATGAGCAGTTCTTC	CASSLEGPVAYNEQFF
TRBV4-1	NA	NA	TRBJ2-1	TGCGCCAGCAGCCCTACAGTGCTACACGGATCTGAGCAGTTCTTC	CASSPTVLHGSEQFF
TRBV20-1	TRBD2	NA	TRBJ2-5	TGCAGTGCTAGATATGCGGGAGCAATACAAGAGACCCAGTACTTC	CSARYAGAIQETQYF
TRBV7-9	NA	NA	TRBJ2-3	TGTGCCAGCAGCTTATCGGGACACACAGATACGCAGTATTTT	CASSLSGHTDTQYF